The 2 T cell receptor beta chains below come from one sample, sequenced in a study of blood T cell repertoires in COVID-19 (dated by TCRdb to about 2020). Library method: the immunoSEQ multiplex PCR assay. TCRdb stores this immuneACCESS table with in-frame sequences only. Part of the clones is absent; in the studies checked, under half of the shortfall reflects unresolved V genes, and no reason is known for the rest. Here the sample has around 400,000 clones; about nine tenths occur a single time. Together, the top ten hold 0.7% to 0.95% of the sample. The sequenced sample was PBMCs or T cells enriched from blood (not recorded which). All receptors come from a woman aged 35 to 49 who had been exposed to COVID-19.

This chain connects TRBV5-1 to TRBJ2-7; TRBD2 is a possible D gene (6 bases). Germline lookup yields CDR1 SGHRS and CDR2 YFSETQ. Trimming took 10 bases from V and 3 from J, leaving 14 bases between them. There are 12 residues in the CDR3. The chain's CDR3 is CASEGLDYEQYF. In nucleotides, the CDR3 is TGCGCCTCGGAGGGACTGGACTACGAGCAGTACTTC.

CDR3: CAISGDSSNQPQHF. In DNA, the CDR3 is TGTGCCATCAGTGGGGACTCTAGCAATCAGCCCCAGCATTTT. J is TRBJ1-5 and V is TRBV10-3, with a possible D match to TRBD1 (5 bases). The CDR3 totals 14 residues. CDR1 is ENHRY and CDR2 is SYGVKD in the germline V gene. V was shortened by 4 bases and J by 0 bases, with 7 bases between the two germline ends.